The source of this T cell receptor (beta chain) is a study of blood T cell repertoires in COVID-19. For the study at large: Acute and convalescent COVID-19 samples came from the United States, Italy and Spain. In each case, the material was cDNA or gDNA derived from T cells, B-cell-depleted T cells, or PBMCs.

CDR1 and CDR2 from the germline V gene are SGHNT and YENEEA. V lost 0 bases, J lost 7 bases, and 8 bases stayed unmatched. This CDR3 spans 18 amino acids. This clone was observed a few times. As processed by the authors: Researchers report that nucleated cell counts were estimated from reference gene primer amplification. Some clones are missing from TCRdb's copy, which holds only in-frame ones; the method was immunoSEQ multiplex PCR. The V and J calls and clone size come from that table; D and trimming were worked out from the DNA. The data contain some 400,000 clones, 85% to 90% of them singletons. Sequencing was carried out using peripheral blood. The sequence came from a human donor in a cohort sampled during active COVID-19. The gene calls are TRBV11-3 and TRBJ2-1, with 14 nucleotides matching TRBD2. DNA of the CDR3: TGTGCCAGCAGCTTAGATGGGGGACTAGCGGGAGCTTCGAATGAGCAGTTCTTC. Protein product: CASSLDGGLAGASNEQFF.